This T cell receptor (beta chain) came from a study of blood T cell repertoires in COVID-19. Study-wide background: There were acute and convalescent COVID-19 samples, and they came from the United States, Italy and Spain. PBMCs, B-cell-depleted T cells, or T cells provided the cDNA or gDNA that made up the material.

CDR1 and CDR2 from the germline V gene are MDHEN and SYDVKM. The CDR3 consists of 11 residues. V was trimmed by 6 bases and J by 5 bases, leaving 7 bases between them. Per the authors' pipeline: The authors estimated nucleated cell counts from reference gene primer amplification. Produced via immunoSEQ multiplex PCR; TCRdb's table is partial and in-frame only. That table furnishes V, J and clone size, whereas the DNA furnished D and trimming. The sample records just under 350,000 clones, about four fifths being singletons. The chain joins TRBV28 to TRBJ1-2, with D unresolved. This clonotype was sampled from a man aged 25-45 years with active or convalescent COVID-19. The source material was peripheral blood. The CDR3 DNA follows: TGTGCCAGCAGGGAGTTGTATGGCTACACCTTC. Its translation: CASRELYGYTF.